This is a list of T cell receptor beta chains from one sample in a study of blood T cell repertoires in COVID-19. Using immunoSEQ multiplex PCR, the repertoire was profiled, and TCRdb retains in-frame clones only, with some absent. The sample shows 200,000 to 250,000 clones, approximately 90% of them seen only once. Material for sequencing was peripheral blood. These receptors were obtained from a man aged 18 to 35 with active or convalescent COVID-19. Each CDR3 is given with its conserved first and last residue. Each record gives: D gene, clone size, V gene, J gene, CDR3 protein, CDR3 DNA. The D gene is left open where the match is weak. Some rows have no size entry. The others give once, few or many, or a class for an expanded clone.

D gene: TRBD2; clone size: NA; V gene: TRBV29-1; J gene: TRBJ2-1; CDR3 protein: CSVEGTSGINEQFF; CDR3 DNA: TGCAGCGTTGAGGGGACTAGCGGGATCAATGAGCAGTTCTTC
D gene: NA; clone size: NA; V gene: TRBV7-9; J gene: TRBJ1-1; CDR3 protein: CASSLTHNTEAFF; CDR3 DNA: TGTGCCAGCAGCCTGACTCATAACACTGAAGCTTTCTTT
D gene: NA; clone size: NA; V gene: TRBV15; J gene: TRBJ1-1; CDR3 protein: CATSRDRGRTEAFF; CDR3 DNA: TGTGCCACCAGCAGAGACAGGGGCCGCACTGAAGCTTTCTTT
D gene: TRBD1; clone size: NA; V gene: TRBV6-6; J gene: TRBJ1-2; CDR3 protein: CASSQQGALNYGYTF; CDR3 DNA: TGTGCCAGCAGCCAGCAGGGGGCGTTGAACTATGGCTACACCTTC
D gene: TRBD2; clone size: NA; V gene: TRBV4-3; J gene: TRBJ2-1; CDR3 protein: CASSPGLAGGLYNEQFF; CDR3 DNA: TGCGCCAGCAGCCCAGGACTAGCGGGAGGCCTCTACAATGAGCAGTTCTTC
D gene: TRBD2; clone size: NA; V gene: TRBV14; J gene: TRBJ2-2; CDR3 protein: CASCPTSFPGELFF; CDR3 DNA: TGTGCCAGCTGCCCGACTAGCTTTCCCGGGGAGCTGTTTTTT
D gene: NA; clone size: NA; V gene: TRBV10-3; J gene: TRBJ2-7; CDR3 protein: CAISESSVGGISYEQYF; CDR3 DNA: TGTGCCATCAGTGAGTCGTCAGTGGGAGGCATCTCCTACGAGCAGTACTTC
D gene: TRBD1; clone size: NA; V gene: TRBV5-6; J gene: TRBJ2-5; CDR3 protein: CASSSPGQGDLKTQYF; CDR3 DNA: TGTGCCAGCAGCTCACCGGGACAGGGTGATTTGAAGACCCAGTACTTC
D gene: NA; clone size: NA; V gene: TRBV9; J gene: TRBJ2-3; CDR3 protein: CASSVATGFTDTQYF; CDR3 DNA: TGTGCCAGCAGCGTAGCTACAGGGTTCACAGATACGCAGTATTTT
D gene: NA; clone size: NA; V gene: TRBV28; J gene: TRBJ1-3; CDR3 protein: CASSPRGGSGNTIYF; CDR3 DNA: TGTGCCAGCAGTCCACGGGGGGGCTCTGGAAACACCATATATTTT
D gene: TRBD1; clone size: NA; V gene: TRBV13; J gene: TRBJ1-2; CDR3 protein: CASSDDRGLSGYTF; CDR3 DNA: TGTGCCAGCAGCGACGACAGGGGGCTTTCTGGCTACACCTTC
D gene: TRBD1; clone size: NA; V gene: TRBV25-1; J gene: TRBJ2-7; CDR3 protein: CASSHLSGQGAYEQYF; CDR3 DNA: TGTGCCAGCAGCCATTTATCGGGACAGGGGGCTTACGAGCAGTACTTC
D gene: NA; clone size: NA; V gene: TRBV21-1; J gene: TRBJ1-6; CDR3 protein: CASSRKGALGSPLHF; CDR3 DNA: TGTGCCAGCAGCCGGAAAGGGGCTCTAGGGTCACCCCTCCACTTT
D gene: NA; clone size: NA; V gene: TRBV4-3; J gene: TRBJ1-5; CDR3 protein: CASSPRWGDGNQPQHF; CDR3 DNA: TGCGCCAGCAGCCCTAGGTGGGGGGATGGCAATCAGCCCCAGCATTTT
D gene: TRBD1; clone size: once; V gene: TRBV7-2; J gene: TRBJ1-1; CDR3 protein: CASSLRTGNTEAFF; CDR3 DNA: TGTGCCAGCAGCTTACGGACAGGGAACACTGAAGCTTTCTTT
D gene: NA; clone size: NA; V gene: TRBV5-6; J gene: TRBJ2-1; CDR3 protein: CASSATLGGISYNEQFF; CDR3 DNA: TGTGCCAGCAGCGCAACTTTGGGGGGAATCTCCTACAATGAGCAGTTCTTC
D gene: TRBD2; clone size: NA; V gene: TRBV7-9; J gene: TRBJ2-1; CDR3 protein: CASSLEQGLARNEQFF; CDR3 DNA: TGTGCCAGCAGCTTAGAACAGGGACTAGCTAGAAATGAGCAGTTCTTC
D gene: TRBD1; clone size: few; V gene: TRBV19; J gene: TRBJ2-6; CDR3 protein: CASWDRDSGANVLTF; CDR3 DNA: TGTGCCAGTTGGGACAGGGATTCTGGGGCCAACGTCCTGACTTTC
D gene: TRBD1; clone size: NA; V gene: TRBV6-4; J gene: TRBJ2-3; CDR3 protein: CASSMGTGISDTQYF; CDR3 DNA: TGTGCCAGCAGTATGGGGACAGGGATTTCAGATACGCAGTATTTT
D gene: NA; clone size: few; V gene: TRBV7-9; J gene: TRBJ2-7; CDR3 protein: CASSLEEAEQYF; CDR3 DNA: TGTGCCAGCAGCTTAGAGGAGGCCGAGCAGTACTTC
D gene: TRBD1; clone size: NA; V gene: TRBV19; J gene: TRBJ2-7; CDR3 protein: CASGGQGSSYEQYF; CDR3 DNA: TGTGCCAGTGGAGGACAGGGCAGCTCCTACGAGCAGTACTTC
D gene: NA; clone size: NA; V gene: TRBV7-8; J gene: TRBJ2-7; CDR3 protein: CASSSIQGFFEQYF; CDR3 DNA: TGTGCCAGCAGCTCTATTCAGGGATTCTTCGAGCAGTACTTC
D gene: TRBD1; clone size: few; V gene: TRBV10-3; J gene: TRBJ1-6; CDR3 protein: CAISEGQGENSPLHF; CDR3 DNA: TGTGCCATCAGTGAGGGACAGGGGGAGAATTCACCCCTCCACTTT
D gene: NA; clone size: NA; V gene: TRBV29-1; J gene: TRBJ1-1; CDR3 protein: CSVGRAITEAFF; CDR3 DNA: TGCAGCGTTGGGCGGGCAATCACTGAAGCTTTCTTT
D gene: TRBD2; clone size: NA; V gene: TRBV9; J gene: TRBJ2-7; CDR3 protein: CASSVGLAGNYEQYF; CDR3 DNA: TGTGCCAGCAGCGTAGGACTAGCGGGGAACTACGAGCAGTACTTC
D gene: NA; clone size: NA; V gene: TRBV7-2; J gene: TRBJ2-1; CDR3 protein: CASSPAASYNEQFF; CDR3 DNA: TGTGCCAGCAGCCCAGCGGCCTCCTACAATGAGCAGTTCTTC
D gene: NA; clone size: few; V gene: TRBV7-2; J gene: TRBJ1-5; CDR3 protein: CASSPQSQRYSNQPQHF; CDR3 DNA: TGTGCCAGCAGCCCCCAGTCCCAGCGTTATAGCAATCAGCCCCAGCATTTT
D gene: NA; clone size: NA; V gene: TRBV7-2; J gene: TRBJ1-5; CDR3 protein: CASSLDRDQPQHF; CDR3 DNA: TGTGCCAGCAGCTTAGACAGGGACCAGCCCCAGCATTTT
D gene: TRBD2; clone size: NA; V gene: TRBV7-6; J gene: TRBJ2-1; CDR3 protein: CASSLNSGRSSYNEQFF; CDR3 DNA: TGTGCCAGCAGCTTGAACTCCGGGAGGAGCTCCTACAATGAGCAGTTCTTC
D gene: NA; clone size: NA; V gene: TRBV6-5; J gene: TRBJ1-2; CDR3 protein: CASKRGSFGYTF; CDR3 DNA: TGTGCCAGCAAGCGCGGAAGTTTTGGCTACACCTTC
D gene: NA; clone size: NA; V gene: TRBV5-1; J gene: TRBJ1-1; CDR3 protein: CASSNLGGTEAFF; CDR3 DNA: TGCGCCAGCAGCAACCTGGGGGGCACTGAAGCTTTCTTT
D gene: TRBD2; clone size: NA; V gene: TRBV24-1; J gene: TRBJ2-2; CDR3 protein: CATSDLRSGMYGELFF; CDR3 DNA: TGTGCCACCAGTGATTTGCGTAGCGGGATGTACGGGGAGCTGTTTTTT
D gene: TRBD1; clone size: NA; V gene: TRBV6-5; J gene: TRBJ2-2; CDR3 protein: CASRVGTDTGELFF; CDR3 DNA: TGTGCCAGCCGCGTGGGGACAGACACCGGGGAGCTGTTTTTT
D gene: NA; clone size: NA; V gene: TRBV2; J gene: TRBJ2-5; CDR3 protein: CASRHGQGGILQETQYF; CDR3 DNA: TGTGCCAGCAGGCACGGACAGGGAGGGATTCTACAAGAGACCCAGTACTTC
D gene: TRBD2; clone size: NA; V gene: TRBV20-1; J gene: TRBJ2-7; CDR3 protein: CSASEMTSGRNEQYF; CDR3 DNA: TGCAGTGCTAGTGAAATGACTAGCGGGAGAAACGAGCAGTACTTC
D gene: TRBD2; clone size: NA; V gene: TRBV9; J gene: TRBJ2-3; CDR3 protein: CASSPHLISGGATDTQYF; CDR3 DNA: TGTGCCAGCAGCCCCCATCTGATAAGCGGGGGGGCGACAGATACGCAGTATTTT
D gene: TRBD1; clone size: NA; V gene: TRBV5-1; J gene: TRBJ2-5; CDR3 protein: CASSLGTGAQQETQYF; CDR3 DNA: TGCGCCAGCAGCTTGGGGACAGGGGCTCAACAAGAGACCCAGTACTTC
D gene: TRBD2; clone size: NA; V gene: TRBV2; J gene: TRBJ2-1; CDR3 protein: CASSGLAGANNEQFF; CDR3 DNA: TGTGCCAGCAGTGGACTAGCGGGAGCTAACAATGAGCAGTTCTTC
D gene: NA; clone size: NA; V gene: TRBV5-1; J gene: TRBJ1-3; CDR3 protein: CASSSSGDLRNTIYF; CDR3 DNA: TGCGCCAGCAGCTCCTCAGGGGATCTACGAAACACCATATATTTT
D gene: TRBD1; clone size: NA; V gene: TRBV4-1; J gene: TRBJ1-1; CDR3 protein: CASSHLTGASEAFF; CDR3 DNA: TGCGCCAGCAGCCACCTTACAGGGGCGTCCGAAGCTTTCTTT
D gene: TRBD2; clone size: NA; V gene: TRBV7-9; J gene: TRBJ2-7; CDR3 protein: CASSPTPPGLVTYEQYF; CDR3 DNA: TGTGCCAGCAGCCCCACGCCCCCGGGACTAGTAACCTACGAGCAGTACTTC
D gene: NA; clone size: NA; V gene: TRBV5-1; J gene: TRBJ2-3; CDR3 protein: CASSLATASTDTQYF; CDR3 DNA: TGCGCCAGCAGCTTGGCCACAGCTAGCACAGATACGCAGTATTTT
D gene: NA; clone size: NA; V gene: TRBV20-1; J gene: TRBJ1-5; CDR3 protein: CSASNFQGSNQPQHF; CDR3 DNA: TGCAGTGCTAGTAACTTTCAGGGTAGCAATCAGCCCCAGCATTTT
D gene: TRBD2; clone size: NA; V gene: TRBV28; J gene: TRBJ2-1; CDR3 protein: CASSFPSGAGDSYNEQFF; CDR3 DNA: TGTGCCAGCAGTTTCCCCTCGGGAGCGGGAGACTCCTACAATGAGCAGTTCTTC
D gene: NA; clone size: NA; V gene: TRBV7-8; J gene: TRBJ2-7; CDR3 protein: CASSLARGSEQYF; CDR3 DNA: TGTGCCAGCAGCTTAGCGCGAGGGTCCGAGCAGTACTTC
D gene: NA; clone size: few; V gene: TRBV10-1; J gene: TRBJ1-4; CDR3 protein: CASSSGDTNEKLFF; CDR3 DNA: TGCGCCAGCAGCTCAGGGGACACGAATGAAAAACTGTTTTTT
D gene: NA; clone size: NA; V gene: TRBV3-1/TRBV3-2; J gene: TRBJ2-7; CDR3 protein: CASSQGRLASEQYF; CDR3 DNA: TGTGCCAGCAGCCAAGGAAGGCTAGCCTCCGAGCAGTACTTC
D gene: NA; clone size: NA; V gene: TRBV9; J gene: TRBJ2-2; CDR3 protein: CASSVVQGYPGELFF; CDR3 DNA: TGTGCCAGCAGCGTAGTACAGGGTTACCCCGGGGAGCTGTTTTTT
D gene: NA; clone size: NA; V gene: TRBV4-1; J gene: TRBJ2-1; CDR3 protein: CASSQESSGFNEQFF; CDR3 DNA: TGCGCCAGCAGCCAAGAGTCCAGCGGATTCAATGAGCAGTTCTTC